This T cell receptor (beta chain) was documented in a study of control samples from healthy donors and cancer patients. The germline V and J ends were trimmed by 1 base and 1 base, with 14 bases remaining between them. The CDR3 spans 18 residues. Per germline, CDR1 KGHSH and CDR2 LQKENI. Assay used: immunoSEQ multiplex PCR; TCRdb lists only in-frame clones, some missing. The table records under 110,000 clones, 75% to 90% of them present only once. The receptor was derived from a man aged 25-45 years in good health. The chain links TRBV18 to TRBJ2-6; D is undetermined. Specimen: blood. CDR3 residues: CASSPQYGLESGANVLTF. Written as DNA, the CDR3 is TGTGCCAGCTCACCACAATACGGGCTCGAATCTGGGGCCAACGTCCTGACTTTC.